The entry that follows covers one T cell receptor beta chain sequence. The data originate from a study of control samples from healthy donors and cancer patients. Clones were read by immunoSEQ multiplex PCR, and TCRdb kept only the in-frame ones, dropping some. The table lists about 120,000 clones, about nine tenths of them singletons. V trimming: 7 bases; J trimming: 4 bases; junction bases outside the gene matches: 9. CDR3 length equals 13 residues. Germline CDR1 SQVTM, CDR2 ANQGSEA. The source material was blood. This TCR derives from a man aged 40-49 years in good health. The genes are TRBV29-1 and TRBJ1-2; 7 positions agree with TRBD1. CDR3 protein: CSAEYRGGYGYTF. The CDR3, as DNA: TGCAGCGCCGAATACAGGGGAGGCTATGGCTACACCTTC.